The entry below gives a single T cell receptor (beta chain) sequence along with its context. What it recognizes is unknown. An end of the junction does not agree with germline; a read error may underlie this. The data were produced by immunoSEQ multiplex PCR, yet TCRdb's version contains in-frame clones alone and is incomplete. The sample has around 700,000 clones, 72% seen once; the top ten hold under 2%. The data were obtained in a study of shared clonotypes between healthy human individuals. As for the study in general: Donors were a couple of women and a few men aged 18 to 49. Three plates each covered CD4 naive and memory; CD8 naive two, CD8 memory one. The study's findings and limits: It was observed that roughly 5.5% of naive CD4 clonotypes were shared across several donors. All-four-donor shared clonotypes had higher generation probabilities than non-shared clonotypes did.

Input material: memory CD4+ T cells sorted from blood. The sample's subset: CD45RA-negative fraction. This receptor was identified in a woman in her thirties in good health.

The CDR3 nucleotides are TGTGTCAGCAGCGCCCGGGACATCTCATCCGGCGAGCAGTACTTC. Translation: CVSSARDISSGEQYF. This chain links TRBV7-6 with TRBJ2-7; possible D gene TRBD1, 6 bases. This CDR3 is built from 15 residues. Per the germline V gene, CDR1 is SGHVS and CDR2 is FNYEAQ.